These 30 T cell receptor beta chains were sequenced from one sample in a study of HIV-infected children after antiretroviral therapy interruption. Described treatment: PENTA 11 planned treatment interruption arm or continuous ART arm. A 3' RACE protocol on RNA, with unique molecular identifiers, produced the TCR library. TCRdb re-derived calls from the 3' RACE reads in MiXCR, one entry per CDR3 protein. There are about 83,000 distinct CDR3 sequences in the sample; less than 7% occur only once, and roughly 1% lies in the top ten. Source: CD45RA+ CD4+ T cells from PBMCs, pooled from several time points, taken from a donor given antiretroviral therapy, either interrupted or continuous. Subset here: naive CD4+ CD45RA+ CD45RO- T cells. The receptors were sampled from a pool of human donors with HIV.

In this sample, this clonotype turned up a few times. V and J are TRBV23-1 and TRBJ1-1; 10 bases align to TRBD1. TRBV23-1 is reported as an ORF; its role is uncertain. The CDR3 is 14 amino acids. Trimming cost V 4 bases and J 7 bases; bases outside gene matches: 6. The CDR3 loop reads CASSRSTGGLEAFF. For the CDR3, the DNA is TGCGCCAGCAGTCGATCGACAGGGGGCCTTGAAGCTTTCTTT.

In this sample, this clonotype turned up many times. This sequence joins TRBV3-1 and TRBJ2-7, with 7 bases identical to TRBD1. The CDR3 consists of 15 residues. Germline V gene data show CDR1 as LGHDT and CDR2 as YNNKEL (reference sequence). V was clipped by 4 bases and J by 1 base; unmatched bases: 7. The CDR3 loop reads CASSPRQGRSYEQYF. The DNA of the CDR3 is TGTGCCAGCAGCCCTAGACAGGGTCGGTCCTACGAGCAGTACTTC.

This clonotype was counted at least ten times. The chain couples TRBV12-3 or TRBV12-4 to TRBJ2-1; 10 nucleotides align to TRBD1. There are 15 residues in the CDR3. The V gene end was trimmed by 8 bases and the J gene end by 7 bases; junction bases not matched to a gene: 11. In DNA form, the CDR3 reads TGTGCCAGCGTCTTAACCGGGACAGGGGTAAATGAGCAGTTCTTC. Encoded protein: CASVLTGTGVNEQFF.

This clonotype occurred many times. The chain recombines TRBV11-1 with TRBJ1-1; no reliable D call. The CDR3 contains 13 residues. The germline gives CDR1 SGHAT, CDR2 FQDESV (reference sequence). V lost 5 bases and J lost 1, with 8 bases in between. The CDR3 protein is CASSIHQNTEAFF. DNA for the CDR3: TGTGCCAGCAGCATACACCAGAACACTGAAGCTTTCTTT. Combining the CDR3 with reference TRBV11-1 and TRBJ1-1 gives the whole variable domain EAEVAQSPRYKITEKSQAVAFWCDPISGHATLYWYRQILGQGPELLVQFQDESVVDDSQLPKDRFSAERLKGVDSTLKIQPAELGDSAMYLCASSIHQNTEAFFGQGTRLTVV.

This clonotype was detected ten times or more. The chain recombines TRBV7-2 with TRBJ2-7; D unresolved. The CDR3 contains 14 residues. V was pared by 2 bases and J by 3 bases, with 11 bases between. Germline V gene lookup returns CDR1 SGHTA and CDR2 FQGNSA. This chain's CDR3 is CASSLFTANYEQYF. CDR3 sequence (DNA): TGTGCCAGCAGCTTATTTACAGCGAACTACGAGCAGTACTTC.

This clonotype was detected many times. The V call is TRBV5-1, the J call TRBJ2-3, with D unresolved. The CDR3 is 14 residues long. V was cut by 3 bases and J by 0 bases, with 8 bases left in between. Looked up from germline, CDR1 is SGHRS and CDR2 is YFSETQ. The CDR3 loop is CASSSAASTDTQYF. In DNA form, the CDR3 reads TGCGCCAGCAGCTCGGCGGCTAGCACAGATACGCAGTATTTT. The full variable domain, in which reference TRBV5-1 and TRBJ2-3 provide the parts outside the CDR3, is KAGVTQTPRYLIKTRGQQVTLSCSPISGHRSVSWYQQTPGQGLQFLFEYFSETQRNKGNFPGRFSGRQFSNSRSEMNVSTLELGDSALYLCASSSAASTDTQYFGPGTRLTVL.

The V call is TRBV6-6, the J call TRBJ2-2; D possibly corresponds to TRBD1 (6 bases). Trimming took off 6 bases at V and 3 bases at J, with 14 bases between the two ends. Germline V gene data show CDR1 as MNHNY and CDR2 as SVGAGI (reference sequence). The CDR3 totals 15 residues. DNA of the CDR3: TGTGCCAGCAGCCAACAGGGAGCCGACACCGGGGAGCTGTTTTTT. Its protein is CASSQQGADTGELFF.

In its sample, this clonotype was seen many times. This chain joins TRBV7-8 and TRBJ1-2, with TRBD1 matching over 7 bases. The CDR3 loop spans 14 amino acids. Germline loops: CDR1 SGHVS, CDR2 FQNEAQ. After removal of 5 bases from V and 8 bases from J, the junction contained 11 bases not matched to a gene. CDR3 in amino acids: CASSLGAQGGGYTF. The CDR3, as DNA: TGTGCCAGCAGCCTAGGGGCCCAGGGGGGGGGCTACACCTTC.

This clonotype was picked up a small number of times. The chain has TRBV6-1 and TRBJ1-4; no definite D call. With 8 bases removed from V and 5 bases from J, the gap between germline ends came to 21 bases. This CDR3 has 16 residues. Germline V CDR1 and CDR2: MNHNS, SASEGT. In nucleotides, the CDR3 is TGTGCCAGCTTCGAACCCCGGGAACGCTACAATGAAAAACTGTTTTTT. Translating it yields CASFEPRERYNEKLFF.

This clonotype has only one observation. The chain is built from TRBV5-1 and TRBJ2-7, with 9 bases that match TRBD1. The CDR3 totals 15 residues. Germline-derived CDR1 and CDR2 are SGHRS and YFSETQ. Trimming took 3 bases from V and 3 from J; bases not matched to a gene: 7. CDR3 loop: CASSSEPGQGYEQYF. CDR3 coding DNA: TGCGCCAGCAGCTCCGAACCGGGACAGGGCTACGAGCAGTACTTC. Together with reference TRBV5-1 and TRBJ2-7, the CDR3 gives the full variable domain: KAGVTQTPRYLIKTRGQQVTLSCSPISGHRSVSWYQQTPGQGLQFLFEYFSETQRNKGNFPGRFSGRQFSNSRSEMNVSTLELGDSALYLCASSSEPGQGYEQYFGPGTRLTVT.

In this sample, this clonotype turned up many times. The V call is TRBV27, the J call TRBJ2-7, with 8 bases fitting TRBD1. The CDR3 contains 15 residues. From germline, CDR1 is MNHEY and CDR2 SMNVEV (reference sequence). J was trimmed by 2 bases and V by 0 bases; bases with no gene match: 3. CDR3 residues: CASSLSSRGPYEQYF. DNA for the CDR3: TGTGCCAGCAGTTTATCATCCAGGGGGCCCTACGAGCAGTACTTC.

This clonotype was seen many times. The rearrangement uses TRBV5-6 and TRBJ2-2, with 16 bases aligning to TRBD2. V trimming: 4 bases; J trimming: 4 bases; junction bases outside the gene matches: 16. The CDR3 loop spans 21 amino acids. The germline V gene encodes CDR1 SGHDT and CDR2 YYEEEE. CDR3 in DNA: TGTGCCAGCAGCGCCAACAGAGGGACTAGCGGGAGGGCCCTCCGCACCGGGGAGCTGTTTTTT. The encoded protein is CASSANRGTSGRALRTGELFF.

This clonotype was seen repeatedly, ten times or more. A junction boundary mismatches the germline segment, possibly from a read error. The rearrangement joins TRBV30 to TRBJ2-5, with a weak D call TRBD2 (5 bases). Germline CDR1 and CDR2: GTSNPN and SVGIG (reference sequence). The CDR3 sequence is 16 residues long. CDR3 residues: CAWSLDWGINQDTQYF. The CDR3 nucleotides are TGTGCCTGGAGTCTGGACTGGGGAATTAACCAAGACACCCAGTACTTT.

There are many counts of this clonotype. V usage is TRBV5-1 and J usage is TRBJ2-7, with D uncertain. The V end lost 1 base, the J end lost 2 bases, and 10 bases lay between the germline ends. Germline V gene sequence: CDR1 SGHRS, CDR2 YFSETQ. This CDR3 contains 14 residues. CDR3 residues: CASSLSNAAYEQYF. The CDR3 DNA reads TGCGCCAGCAGCTTGAGTAATGCCGCCTACGAGCAGTACTTC. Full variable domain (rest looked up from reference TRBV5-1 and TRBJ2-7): KAGVTQTPRYLIKTRGQQVTLSCSPISGHRSVSWYQQTPGQGLQFLFEYFSETQRNKGNFPGRFSGRQFSNSRSEMNVSTLELGDSALYLCASSLSNAAYEQYFGPGTRLTVT.

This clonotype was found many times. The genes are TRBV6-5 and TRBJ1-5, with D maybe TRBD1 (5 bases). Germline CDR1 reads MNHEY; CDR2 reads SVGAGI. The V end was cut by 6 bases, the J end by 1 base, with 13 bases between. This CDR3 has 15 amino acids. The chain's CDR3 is CASRRDGASNQPQHF. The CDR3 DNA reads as TGTGCCAGCAGACGGGACGGAGCCAGCAATCAGCCCCAGCATTTT.

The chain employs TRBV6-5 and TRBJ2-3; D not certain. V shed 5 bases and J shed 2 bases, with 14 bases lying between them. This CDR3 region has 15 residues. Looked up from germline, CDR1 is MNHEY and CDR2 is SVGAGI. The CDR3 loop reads CASSDQLPDTDTQYF. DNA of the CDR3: TGTGCCAGCAGTGACCAGCTACCAGACACAGATACGCAGTATTTT.

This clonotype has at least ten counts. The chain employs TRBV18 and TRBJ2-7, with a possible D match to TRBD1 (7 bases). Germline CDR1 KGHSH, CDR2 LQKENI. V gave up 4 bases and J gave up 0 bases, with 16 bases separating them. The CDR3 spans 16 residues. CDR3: CASSRGDSSYSYEQYF. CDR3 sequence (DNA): TGTGCCAGCTCACGGGGGGACAGCTCCTACTCCTACGAGCAGTACTTC.

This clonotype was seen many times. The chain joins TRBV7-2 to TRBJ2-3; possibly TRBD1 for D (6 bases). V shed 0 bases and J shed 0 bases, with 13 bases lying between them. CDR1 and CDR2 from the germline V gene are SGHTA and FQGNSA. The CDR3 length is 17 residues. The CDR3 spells CASSLARDQGSTDTQYF. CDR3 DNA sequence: TGTGCCAGCAGCTTAGCCCGGGACCAGGGGAGCACAGATACGCAGTATTTT.

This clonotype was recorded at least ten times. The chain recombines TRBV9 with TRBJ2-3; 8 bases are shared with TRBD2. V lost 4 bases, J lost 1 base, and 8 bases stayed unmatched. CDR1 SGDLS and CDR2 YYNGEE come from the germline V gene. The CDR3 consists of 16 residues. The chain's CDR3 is CASSPGGGHGTDTQYF. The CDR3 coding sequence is TGTGCCAGCAGCCCCGGGGGGGGCCACGGCACAGATACGCAGTATTTT.

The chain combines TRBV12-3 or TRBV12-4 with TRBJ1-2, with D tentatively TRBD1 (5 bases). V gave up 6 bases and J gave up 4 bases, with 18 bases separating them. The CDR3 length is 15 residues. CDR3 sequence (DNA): TGTGCCAGCAGGGCTTATGGGGGTCCATTCTATGGCTACACCTTC. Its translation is CASRAYGGPFYGYTF.

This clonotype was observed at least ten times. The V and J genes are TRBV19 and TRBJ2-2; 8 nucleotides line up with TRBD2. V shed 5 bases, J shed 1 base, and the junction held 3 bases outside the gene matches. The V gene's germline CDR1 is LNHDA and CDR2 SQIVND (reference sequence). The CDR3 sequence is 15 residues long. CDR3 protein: CASSQAGVNTGELFF. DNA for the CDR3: TGTGCCAGTAGTCAAGCGGGGGTGAACACCGGGGAGCTGTTTTTT.

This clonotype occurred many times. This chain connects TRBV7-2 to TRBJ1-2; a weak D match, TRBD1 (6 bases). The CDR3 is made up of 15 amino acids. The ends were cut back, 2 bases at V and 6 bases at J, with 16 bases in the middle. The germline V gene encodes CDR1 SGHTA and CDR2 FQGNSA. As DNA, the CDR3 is TGTGCCAGCAGCTTACGGGACACCTCTCTCGATGGCTACACCTTC. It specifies CASSLRDTSLDGYTF.

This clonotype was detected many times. CDR3 in amino acids: CASSRDRGSYEQYF. The CDR3 DNA follows: TGTGCCAGCAGCAGGGACAGAGGCTCCTACGAGCAGTACTTC. The chain carries TRBV7-2 and TRBJ2-7; TRBD1 matches at 7 bases. V trimming: 5 bases; J trimming: 0 bases; junction bases outside the gene matches: 4. The germline V gene encodes CDR1 SGHTA and CDR2 FQGNSA. The CDR3 runs to 14 residues.

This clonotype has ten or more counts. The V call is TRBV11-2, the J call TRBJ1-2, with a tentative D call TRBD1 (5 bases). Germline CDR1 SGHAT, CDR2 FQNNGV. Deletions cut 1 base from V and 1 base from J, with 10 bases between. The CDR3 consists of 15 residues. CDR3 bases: TGTGCCAGCAGCTTAGTCACAGGCTTTAACTATGGCTACACCTTC. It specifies CASSLVTGFNYGYTF.

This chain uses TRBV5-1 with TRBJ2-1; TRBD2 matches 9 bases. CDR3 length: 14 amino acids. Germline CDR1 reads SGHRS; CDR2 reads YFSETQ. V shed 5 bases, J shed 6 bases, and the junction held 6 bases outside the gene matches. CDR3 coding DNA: TGCGCCAGCAGAAAGGTAGCGGGAGTCAATGAGCAGTTCTTC. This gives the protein CASRKVAGVNEQFF.

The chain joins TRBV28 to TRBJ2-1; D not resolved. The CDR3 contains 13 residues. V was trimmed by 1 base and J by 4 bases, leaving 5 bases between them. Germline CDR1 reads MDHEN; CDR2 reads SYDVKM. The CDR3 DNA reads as TGTGCCAGCAGTTTATTAACTTACAATGAGCAGTTCTTC. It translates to CASSLLTYNEQFF.

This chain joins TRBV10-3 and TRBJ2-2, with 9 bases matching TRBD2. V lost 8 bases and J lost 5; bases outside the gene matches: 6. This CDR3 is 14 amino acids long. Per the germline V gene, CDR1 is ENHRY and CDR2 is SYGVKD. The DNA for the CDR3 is TGTGCCATCGCTGCGGGGGGGCGAACCGGGGAGCTGTTTTTT. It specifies CAIAAGGRTGELFF.

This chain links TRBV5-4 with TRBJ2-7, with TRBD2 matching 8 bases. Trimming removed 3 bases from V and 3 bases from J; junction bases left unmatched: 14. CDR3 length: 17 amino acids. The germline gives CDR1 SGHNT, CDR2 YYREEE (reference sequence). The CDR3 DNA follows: TGTGCCAGCAGCTCTGATGCTAGGGCCGGGACTAGCTACGAGCAGTACTTC. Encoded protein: CASSSDARAGTSYEQYF.

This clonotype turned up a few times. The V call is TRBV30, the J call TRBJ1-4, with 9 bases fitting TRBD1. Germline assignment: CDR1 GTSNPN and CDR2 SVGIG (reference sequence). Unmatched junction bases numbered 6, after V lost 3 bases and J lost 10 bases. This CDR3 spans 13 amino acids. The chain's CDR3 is CAWRSSDRGKLFF. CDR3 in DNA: TGTGCCTGGAGGAGTTCGGACAGGGGAAAACTGTTTTTT.

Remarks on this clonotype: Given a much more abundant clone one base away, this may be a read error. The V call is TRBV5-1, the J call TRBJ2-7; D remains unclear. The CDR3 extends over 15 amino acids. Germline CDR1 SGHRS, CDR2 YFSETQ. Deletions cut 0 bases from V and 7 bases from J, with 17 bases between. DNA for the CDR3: TGCGCCAGCAGCTTGGGAATGCGAGATTTCGTTGAGCAGTACTTC. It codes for CASSLGMRDFVEQYF.